These T cell receptor beta chains were read from a single sample in a study of control samples from healthy donors and cancer patients. Clones were read by immunoSEQ multiplex PCR, and TCRdb kept only the in-frame ones, dropping some. The table lists about 92,000 clones, roughly 78% of them singletons. What was sequenced was blood. These receptors originate from a woman aged 55-69 years in good health. Each CDR3 is given without its conserved first and last residue. Not every row has a clone size; where given, it reads once, few, many or a size class.

AAPRGFANEKLF	NA	TRBV24-1	TRBJ1-4	12
ASSPIPNSPLH	NA	TRBV27	TRBJ1-6	11
ASSQGPGGAVNEQY	NA	TRBV4-2	TRBJ2-7	14
ASSLSPGTGSYNEQF	NA	TRBV7-6	TRBJ2-1	15
ASSRQGYNAGELF	NA	TRBV11-2	TRBJ2-2	13
ASSRGLAGDHEQF	NA	TRBV19	TRBJ2-1	13
TSSQDRETRSPHLEAPDTQY	NA	TRBV1	TRBJ2-3	20
ASSSNSAEQF	NA	TRBV12-3/TRBV12-4	TRBJ2-1	10
ATSREQTYEQY	NA	TRBV15	TRBJ2-7	11
ATSDISGRTNNEQF	once	TRBV24-1	TRBJ2-1	14
ASSRLGETQY	NA	TRBV19	TRBJ2-5	10
ASSQTPLSLDGQF	once	TRBV23-1	TRBJ2-1	13
ASSKAGGSYEQY	NA	TRBV5-4	TRBJ2-7	12
ASSPHKGGVSYEQY	NA	TRBV4-2	TRBJ2-7	14
ASSPGHYYGYT	NA	TRBV28	TRBJ1-2	11
SASPLSGLGGRNYGYT	NA	TRBV20-1	TRBJ1-2	16
ASSEQGGTDTQY	NA	TRBV6-4	TRBJ2-3	12
ASSEGQSNTGELF	NA	TRBV5-1	TRBJ2-2	13
ASSPRNSQFTWEQY	NA	TRBV7-9	TRBJ2-7	14
ASSQTRTGGNTIY	NA	TRBV4-3	TRBJ1-3	13
ASSLAYLETQY	NA	TRBV7-2	TRBJ2-5	11
ASSLTGGQPQH	few	TRBV6-2/TRBV6-3	TRBJ1-5	11
ATSDPIQGNTIY	NA	TRBV24-1	TRBJ1-3	12
ATNRGSDEQPQH	NA	TRBV5-1	TRBJ1-5	12